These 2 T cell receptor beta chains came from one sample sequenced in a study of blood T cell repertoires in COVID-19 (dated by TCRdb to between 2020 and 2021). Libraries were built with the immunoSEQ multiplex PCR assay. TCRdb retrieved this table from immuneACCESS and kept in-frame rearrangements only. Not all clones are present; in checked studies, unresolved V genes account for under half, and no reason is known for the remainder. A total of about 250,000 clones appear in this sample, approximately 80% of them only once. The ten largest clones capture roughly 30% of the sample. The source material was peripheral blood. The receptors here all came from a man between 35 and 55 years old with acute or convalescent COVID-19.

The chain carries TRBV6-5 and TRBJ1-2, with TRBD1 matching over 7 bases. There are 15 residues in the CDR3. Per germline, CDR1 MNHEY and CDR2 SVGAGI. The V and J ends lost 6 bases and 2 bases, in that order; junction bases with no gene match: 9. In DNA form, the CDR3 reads TGTGCCAGCAGACGCACCGGACAGGTCAACTATGGCTACACCTTC. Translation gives CASRRTGQVNYGYTF.

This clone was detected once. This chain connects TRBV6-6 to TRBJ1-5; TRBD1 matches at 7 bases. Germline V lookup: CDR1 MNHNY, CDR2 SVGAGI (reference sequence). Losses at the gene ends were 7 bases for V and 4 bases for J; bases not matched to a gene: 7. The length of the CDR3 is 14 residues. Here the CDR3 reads CASTITGENQPQHF. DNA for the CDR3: TGTGCCAGCACCATAACAGGGGAGAATCAGCCCCAGCATTTT.